This T cell receptor (beta chain) was identified in a study of T cells in Graves' hyperthyroidism and ophthalmopathy. In the study overall: The blood sample was taken at first diagnosis, before treatment began.

This clonotype was seen repeatedly, ten times or more. Its specificity is unknown. TCR beta CDR3 sequences were amplified from RNA transcripts. The primer set for the first-round RT-PCR of the TCR CDR3 was HTBI. TCRdb analysed the multiplex PCR reads with MiXCR anew, one entry per CDR3 protein. The sample contains hundreds of thousands of distinct CDR3 sequences, about 14% of which appear only once. The CDR3 sequence is 11 residues long. Germline loops: CDR1 SGHVS, CDR2 FQNEAQ. The V gene lost 3 bases and the J gene lost 8 bases, with 7 bases spanning the gap. Whole-study findings and limits: A model of 13 V-J features distinguished ophthalmopathy from stable hyperthyroidism. Blood held most thyroid clonotypes expanded above 0.001 frequency.

The J gene is TRBJ1-1, the V gene TRBV7-8; no clear D gene. The sequenced material came from blood. This receptor was identified in a man in his fifties with Graves' ophthalmopathy. The CDR3 DNA reads TGTGCCAGCAGCTTCGGGGAAGAAGCTTTCTTT. As protein: CASSFGEEAFF.